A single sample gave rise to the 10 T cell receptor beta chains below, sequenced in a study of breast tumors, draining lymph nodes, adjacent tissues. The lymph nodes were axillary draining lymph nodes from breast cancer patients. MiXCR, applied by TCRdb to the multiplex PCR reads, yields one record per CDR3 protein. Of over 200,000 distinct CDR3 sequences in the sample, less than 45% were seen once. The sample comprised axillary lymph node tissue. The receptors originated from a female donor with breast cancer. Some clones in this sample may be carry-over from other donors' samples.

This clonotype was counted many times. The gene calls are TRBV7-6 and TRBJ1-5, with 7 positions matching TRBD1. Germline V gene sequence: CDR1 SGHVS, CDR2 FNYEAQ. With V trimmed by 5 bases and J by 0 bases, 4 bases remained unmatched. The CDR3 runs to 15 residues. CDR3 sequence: CASSVGTDSNQPQHF. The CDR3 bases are TGTGCCAGCAGCGTAGGGACAGATAGCAATCAGCCCCAGCATTTT.

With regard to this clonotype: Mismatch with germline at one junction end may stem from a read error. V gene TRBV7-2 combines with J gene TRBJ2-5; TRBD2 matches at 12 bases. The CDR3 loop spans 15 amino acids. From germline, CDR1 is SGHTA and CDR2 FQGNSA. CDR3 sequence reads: CASSSRTSGARTQHF. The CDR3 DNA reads TGTGCCAGCAGCTCCCGGACTAGCGGGGCTCGGACCCAGCACTTC. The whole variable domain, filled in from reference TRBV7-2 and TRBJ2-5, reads GAGVSQSPSNKVTEKGKDVELRCDPISGHTALYWYRQSLGQGLEFLIYFQGNSAPDKSGLPSDRFSAERTGGSVSTLTIQRTQQEDSAVYLCASSSRTSGARTQHFGPGTRLLVL.

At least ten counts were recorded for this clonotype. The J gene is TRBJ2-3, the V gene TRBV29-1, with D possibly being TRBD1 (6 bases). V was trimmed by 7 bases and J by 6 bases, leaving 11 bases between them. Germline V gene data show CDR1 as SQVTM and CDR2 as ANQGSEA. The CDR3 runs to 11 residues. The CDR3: CSGTQGDTQYF. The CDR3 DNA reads TGCAGCGGGACTCAGGGGGATACGCAGTATTTT.

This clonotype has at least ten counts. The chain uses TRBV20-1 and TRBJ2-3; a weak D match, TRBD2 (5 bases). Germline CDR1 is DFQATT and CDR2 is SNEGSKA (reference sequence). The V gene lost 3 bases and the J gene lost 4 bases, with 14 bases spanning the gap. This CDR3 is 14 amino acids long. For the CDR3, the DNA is TGCAGTGCTAGTGCGGGTATAGTAGCAGATACGCAGTATTTT. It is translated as CSASAGIVADTQYF.

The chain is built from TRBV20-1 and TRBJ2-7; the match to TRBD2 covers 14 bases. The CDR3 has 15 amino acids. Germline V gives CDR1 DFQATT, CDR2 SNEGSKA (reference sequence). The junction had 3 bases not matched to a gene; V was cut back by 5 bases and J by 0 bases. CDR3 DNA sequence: TGCAGTGCTTCCGGGACTAGCGGGAGCTCCTACGAGCAGTACTTC. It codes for CSASGTSGSSYEQYF.

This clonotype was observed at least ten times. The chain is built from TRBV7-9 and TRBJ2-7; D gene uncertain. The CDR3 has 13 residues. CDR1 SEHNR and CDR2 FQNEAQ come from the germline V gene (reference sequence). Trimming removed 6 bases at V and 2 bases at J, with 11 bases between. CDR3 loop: CASSGPLAYEQYF. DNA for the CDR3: TGTGCCAGCAGTGGACCCCTCGCCTACGAGCAGTACTTC.

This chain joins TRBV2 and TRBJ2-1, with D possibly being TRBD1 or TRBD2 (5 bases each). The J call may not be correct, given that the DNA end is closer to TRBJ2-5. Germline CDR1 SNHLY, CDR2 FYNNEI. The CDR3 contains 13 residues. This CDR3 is CASSAGRMETQYF. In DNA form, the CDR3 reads TGTGCCAGCAGTGCGGGACGGATGGAGACCCAGTACTTC.

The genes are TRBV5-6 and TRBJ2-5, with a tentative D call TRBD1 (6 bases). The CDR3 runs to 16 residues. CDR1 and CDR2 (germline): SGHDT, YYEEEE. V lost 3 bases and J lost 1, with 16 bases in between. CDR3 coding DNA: TGTGCCAGCAGCTCAAACTTACAGGGTTCCCAAGAGACCCAGTACTTC. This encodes CASSSNLQGSQETQYF. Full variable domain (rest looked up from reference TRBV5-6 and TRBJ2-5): DAGVTQSPTHLIKTRGQQVTLRCSPKSGHDTVSWYQQALGQGPQFIFQYYEEEERQRGNFPDRFSGHQFPNYSSELNVNALLLGDSALYLCASSSNLQGSQETQYFGPGTRLLVL.

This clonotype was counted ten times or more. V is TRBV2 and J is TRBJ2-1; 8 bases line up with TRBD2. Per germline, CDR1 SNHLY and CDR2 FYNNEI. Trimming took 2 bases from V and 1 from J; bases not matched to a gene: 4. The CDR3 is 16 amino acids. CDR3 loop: CASSESPSGSYNEQFF. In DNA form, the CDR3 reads TGTGCCAGCAGTGAATCCCCTAGCGGGTCCTACAATGAGCAGTTCTTC.

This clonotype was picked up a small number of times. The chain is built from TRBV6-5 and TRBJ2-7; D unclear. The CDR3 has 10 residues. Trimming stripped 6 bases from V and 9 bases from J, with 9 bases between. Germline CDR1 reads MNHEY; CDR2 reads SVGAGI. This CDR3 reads CASSSSGQYF. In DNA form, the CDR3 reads TGTGCCAGCAGCTCCTCAGGGCAGTACTTC.